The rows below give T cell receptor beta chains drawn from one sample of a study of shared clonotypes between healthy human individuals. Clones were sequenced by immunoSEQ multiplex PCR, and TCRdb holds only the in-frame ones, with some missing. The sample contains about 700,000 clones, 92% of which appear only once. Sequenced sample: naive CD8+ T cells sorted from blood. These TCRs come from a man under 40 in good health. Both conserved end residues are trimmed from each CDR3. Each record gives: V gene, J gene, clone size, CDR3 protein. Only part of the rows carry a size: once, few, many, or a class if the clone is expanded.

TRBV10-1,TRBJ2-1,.,ASSESRGRFGEQF
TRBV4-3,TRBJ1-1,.,ASSQDRVRGGTEAF
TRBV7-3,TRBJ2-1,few,ASSLGVSTYNEQF
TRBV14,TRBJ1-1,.,ASRQRGGTDTEAF
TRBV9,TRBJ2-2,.,ASSVELDTGELF
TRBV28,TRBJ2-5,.,ASSSRDSFLGETQY
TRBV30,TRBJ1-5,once,AWGEGRGNQPQH
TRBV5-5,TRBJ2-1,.,ASSLGTRDEQF
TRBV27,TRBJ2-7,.,ASSPTRTGGNEQY
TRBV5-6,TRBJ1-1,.,ASSLFRPGGVGTEAF
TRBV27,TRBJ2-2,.,ASTVRGAGTGELF
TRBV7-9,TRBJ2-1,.,ASSLESGVSGTNEQF
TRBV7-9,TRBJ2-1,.,ASSLVLGGRQNNEQF
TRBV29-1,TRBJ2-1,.,SVKRGGGYNEQF
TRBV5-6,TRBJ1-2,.,ASSYGTGTYGYT
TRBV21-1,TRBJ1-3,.,ASSKGRGHGNTIY
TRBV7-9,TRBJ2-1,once,ASSLGLIDEQF
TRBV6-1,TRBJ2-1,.,AVRSRTGGNNEQF
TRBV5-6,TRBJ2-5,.,ASSWDPETQY
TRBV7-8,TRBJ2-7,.,ASSSTVGQLYNYEQY
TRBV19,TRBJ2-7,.,ASSIASPHEQY
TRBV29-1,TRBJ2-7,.,SVGGSVTGSSYEQY
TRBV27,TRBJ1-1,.,ASSFQTGPGSEAF
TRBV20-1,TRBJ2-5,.,SASSTALY
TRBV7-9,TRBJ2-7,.,ASSSLAGETYEQY
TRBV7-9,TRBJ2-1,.,ASSDVPGLAGGYNEQF
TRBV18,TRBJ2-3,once,ASSPAIQAGLAGATDTQY
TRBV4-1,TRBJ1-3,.,ASSLSGGGNTIY
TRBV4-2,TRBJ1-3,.,ASSQDLQGAYSGNTIY
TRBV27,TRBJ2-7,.,ASKKTSGPTYEQY
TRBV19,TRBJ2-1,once,ASSMPGSSYNEQF
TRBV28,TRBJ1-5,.,ASSLDEGAEKPQH
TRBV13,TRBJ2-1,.,ASSPGELEQF
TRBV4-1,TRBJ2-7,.,ASSQVPALAGAYEQY
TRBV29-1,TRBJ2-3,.,SVEDLFSGRTDTQY